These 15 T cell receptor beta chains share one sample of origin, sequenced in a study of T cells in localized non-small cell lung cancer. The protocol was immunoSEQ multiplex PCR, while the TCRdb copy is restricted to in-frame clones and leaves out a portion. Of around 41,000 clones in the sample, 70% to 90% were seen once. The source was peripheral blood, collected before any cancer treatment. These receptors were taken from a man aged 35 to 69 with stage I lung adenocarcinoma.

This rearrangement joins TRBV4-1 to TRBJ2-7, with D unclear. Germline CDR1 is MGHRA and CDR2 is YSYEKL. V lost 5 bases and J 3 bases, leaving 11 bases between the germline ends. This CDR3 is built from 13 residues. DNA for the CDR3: TGCGCCAGCAGCTCCCGACCAAACTACGAGCAGTACTTC. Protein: CASSSRPNYEQYF.

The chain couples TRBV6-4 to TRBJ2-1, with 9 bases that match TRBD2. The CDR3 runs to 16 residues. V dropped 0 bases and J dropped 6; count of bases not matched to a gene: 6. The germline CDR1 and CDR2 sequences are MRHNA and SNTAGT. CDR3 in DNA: TGTGCCAGCAGTGACTCGGCTAGCGGGGCCTCCAATGAGCAGTTCTTC. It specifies CASSDSASGASNEQFF.

The DNA of the CDR3 is TGTGCCAGCAGCGTAATAGGGTCTCCGAGCAGCACAGATACGCAGTATTTT. It specifies CASSVIGSPSSTDTQYF. The chain joins TRBV9 to TRBJ2-3; the D is unclear. This CDR3 comprises 17 residues. From germline, CDR1 is SGDLS and CDR2 YYNGEE. V lost 1 base and J lost 0, with 15 bases in between.

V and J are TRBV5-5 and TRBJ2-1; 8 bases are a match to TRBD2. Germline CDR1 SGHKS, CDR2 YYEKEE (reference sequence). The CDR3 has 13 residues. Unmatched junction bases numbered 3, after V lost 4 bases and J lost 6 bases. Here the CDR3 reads CASSMGLVNEQFF. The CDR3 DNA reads TGTGCCAGCAGCATGGGACTAGTCAATGAGCAGTTCTTC.

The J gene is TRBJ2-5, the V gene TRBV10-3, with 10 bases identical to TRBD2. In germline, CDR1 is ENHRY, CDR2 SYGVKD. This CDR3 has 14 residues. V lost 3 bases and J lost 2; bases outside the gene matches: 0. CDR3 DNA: TGTGCCATCAGTGAAGCGGGAGGGCAAGAGACCCAGTACTTC. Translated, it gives CAISEAGGQETQYF.

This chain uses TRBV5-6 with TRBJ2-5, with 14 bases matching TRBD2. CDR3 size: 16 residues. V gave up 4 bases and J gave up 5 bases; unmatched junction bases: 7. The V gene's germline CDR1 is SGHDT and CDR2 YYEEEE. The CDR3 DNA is TGTGCCAGCAGCACCGGACTAGCGGGAGGAGGGGAGACCCAGTACTTC. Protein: CASSTGLAGGGETQYF.

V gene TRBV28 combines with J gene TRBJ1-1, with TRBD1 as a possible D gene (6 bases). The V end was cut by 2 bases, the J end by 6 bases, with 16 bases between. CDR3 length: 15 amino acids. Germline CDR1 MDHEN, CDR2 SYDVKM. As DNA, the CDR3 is TGTGCCAGCAGTTTACCCTTCACAGGGTTCGCTGAAGCTTTCTTT. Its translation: CASSLPFTGFAEAFF.

The CDR3 loop reads CASSLARTSGSSEETQYF. The CDR3 nucleotides read TGCGCCAGCAGCTTGGCCCGGACTAGCGGGAGTTCGGAGGAGACCCAGTACTTC. The chain is built from TRBV5-1 and TRBJ2-5; 13 bases agree with TRBD2. Germline V gene sequence: CDR1 SGHRS, CDR2 YFSETQ. After removal of 0 bases from V and 5 bases from J, the junction contained 10 bases not matched to a gene. This CDR3 is built from 18 residues.

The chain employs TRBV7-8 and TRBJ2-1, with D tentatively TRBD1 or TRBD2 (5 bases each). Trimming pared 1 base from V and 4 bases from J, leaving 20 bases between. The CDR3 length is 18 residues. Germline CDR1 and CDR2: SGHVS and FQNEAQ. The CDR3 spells CASSLGTGGFLTYNEQFF. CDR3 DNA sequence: TGTGCCAGCAGCTTAGGGACTGGGGGATTCCTTACGTACAATGAGCAGTTCTTC.

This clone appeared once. CDR3 region: CASSYDRTGELFF. CDR3 nucleotide sequence: TGTGCCAGCAGCTACGACAGGACCGGGGAGCTGTTTTTT. The chain links TRBV6-5 to TRBJ2-2; possible D gene TRBD1, 6 bases. The germline V and J ends were trimmed by 6 bases and 5 bases, with 10 bases remaining between them. CDR3 length equals 13 residues. Germline CDR1 MNHEY, CDR2 SVGAGI.

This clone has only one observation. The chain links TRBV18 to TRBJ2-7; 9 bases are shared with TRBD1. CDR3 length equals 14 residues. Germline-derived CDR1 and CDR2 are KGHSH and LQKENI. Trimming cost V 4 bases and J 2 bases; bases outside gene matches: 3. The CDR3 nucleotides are TGTGCCAGCTCACAGGGACAGGGCCCCTACGAGCAGTACTTC. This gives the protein CASSQGQGPYEQYF. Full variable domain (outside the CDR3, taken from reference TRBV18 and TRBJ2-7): NAGVMQNPRHLVRRRGQEARLRCSPMKGHSHVYWYRQLPEEGLKFMVYLQKENIIDESGMPKERFSAEFPKEGPSILRIQQVVRGDSAAYFCASSQGQGPYEQYFGPGTRLTVT.

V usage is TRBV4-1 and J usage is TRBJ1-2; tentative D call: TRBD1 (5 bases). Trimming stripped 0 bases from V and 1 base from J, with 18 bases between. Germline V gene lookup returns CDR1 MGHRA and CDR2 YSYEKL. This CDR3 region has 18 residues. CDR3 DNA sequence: TGCGCCAGCAGCCAAGAGGGGACGCGGCGGAAAGTTAACTATGGCTACACCTTC. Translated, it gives CASSQEGTRRKVNYGYTF.

The chain's CDR3 is CSVAVGYTEAFF. The CDR3 coding sequence is TGCAGCGTTGCGGTGGGATACACTGAAGCTTTCTTT. The chain uses TRBV29-1 and TRBJ1-1; unclear D gene. The CDR3 loop spans 12 amino acids. Trimming cost V 4 bases and J 3 bases, with 9 bases left between them. From germline, CDR1 is SQVTM and CDR2 ANQGSEA.

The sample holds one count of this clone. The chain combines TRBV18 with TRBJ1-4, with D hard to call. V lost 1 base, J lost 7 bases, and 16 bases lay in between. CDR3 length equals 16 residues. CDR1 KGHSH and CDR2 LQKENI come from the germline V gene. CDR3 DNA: TGTGCCAGCTCACCACGACGAACCATCGCAGGTGAAAAACTGTTTTTT. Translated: CASSPRRTIAGEKLFF.

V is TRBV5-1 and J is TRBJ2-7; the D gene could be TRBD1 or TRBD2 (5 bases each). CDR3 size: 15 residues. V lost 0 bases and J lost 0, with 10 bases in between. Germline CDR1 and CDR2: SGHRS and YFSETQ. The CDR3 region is CASSLAEGSSYEQYF. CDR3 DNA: TGCGCCAGCAGCTTGGCCGAGGGGAGCTCCTACGAGCAGTACTTC.